This T cell receptor beta chain was retrieved from a study of blood T cell repertoires in COVID-19. The wider study: Both acute and convalescent COVID-19 samples were obtained from the United States, Italy and Spain. From T cells, B-cell-depleted T cells, or PBMCs came the material, which was cDNA or gDNA.

Per the study methods: Quantification of nucleated cells was approximated via reference gene primer amplification. The assay was immunoSEQ multiplex PCR, and TCRdb's table has in-frame clones only and misses some. That table supplies the V and J calls and clone size; D and trimming were determined from the DNA. The sample yields approximately 450,000 clones, around 88% seen once. The clonotype originates from a woman aged 25 to 45 with acute or convalescent COVID-19. The source material was peripheral blood.

The CDR3 sequence is CASSLLRTPDGYTF. CDR3 bases: TGTGCCAGCAGCTTATTAAGGACACCAGATGGCTACACCTTC. This chain joins TRBV7-9 and TRBJ1-2; tentatively, D is TRBD1 (5 bases). This CDR3 has 14 amino acids. Trimming left V 2 bases short and J 6 bases short, with 13 bases between. Germline loops: CDR1 SEHNR, CDR2 FQNEAQ (reference sequence).